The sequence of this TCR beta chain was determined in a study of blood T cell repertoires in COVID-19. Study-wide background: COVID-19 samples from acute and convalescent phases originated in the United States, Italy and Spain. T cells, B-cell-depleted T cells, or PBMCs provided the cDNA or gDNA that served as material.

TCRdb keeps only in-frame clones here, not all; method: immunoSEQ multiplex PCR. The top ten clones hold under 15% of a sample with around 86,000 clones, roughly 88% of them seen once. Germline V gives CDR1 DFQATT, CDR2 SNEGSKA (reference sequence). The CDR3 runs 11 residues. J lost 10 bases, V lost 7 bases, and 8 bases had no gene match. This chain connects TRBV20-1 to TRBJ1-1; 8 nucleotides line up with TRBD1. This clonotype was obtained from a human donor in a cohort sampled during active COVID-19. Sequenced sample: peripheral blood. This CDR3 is CSGGRDRRAFF. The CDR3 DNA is TGCAGTGGAGGCCGGGACAGGAGAGCTTTCTTT.